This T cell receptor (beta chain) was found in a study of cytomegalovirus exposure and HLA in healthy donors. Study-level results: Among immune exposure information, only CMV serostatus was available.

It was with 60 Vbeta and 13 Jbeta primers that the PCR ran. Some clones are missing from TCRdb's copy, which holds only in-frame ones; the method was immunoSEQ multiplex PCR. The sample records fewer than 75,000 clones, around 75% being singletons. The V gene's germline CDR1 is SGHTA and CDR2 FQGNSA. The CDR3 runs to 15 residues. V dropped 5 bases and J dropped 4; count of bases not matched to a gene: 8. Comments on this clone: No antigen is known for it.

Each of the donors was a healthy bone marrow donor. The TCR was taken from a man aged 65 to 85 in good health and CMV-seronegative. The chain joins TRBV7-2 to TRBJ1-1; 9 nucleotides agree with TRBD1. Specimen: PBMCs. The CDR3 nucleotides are TGTGCCAGCAGCCAGGGTGGGACAGGGTTCACTGAAGCTTTCTTT. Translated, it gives CASSQGGTGFTEAFF.